These T cell receptor beta chains were read from a single sample in a study of post-analysis software for immune sequencing data. TCRdb processed the PCR reads anew with MiXCR; each CDR3 protein has one entry. The table shows some 690,000 distinct CDR3 sequences, with around 64% occurring only once. The source material was blood. The receptors shown here come from a girl aged 2 to 9 with multiple sclerosis. Both conserved end residues are part of each CDR3. Fields, in order: CDR3 length, V gene, J gene, CDR3 protein.

13,TRBV20-1,TRBJ2-5,CSGWGVSQETQYF
14,TRBV5-1,TRBJ2-3,CASSLGGRSDTQYF
14,TRBV6-2/TRBV6-3,TRBJ2-1,CASSWGLAGVEQFF
14,TRBV27,TRBJ1-5,CASSWGAQVQPQHF
13,TRBV2,TRBJ2-5,CASSGTVRETQYF
16,TRBV6-6,TRBJ2-5,CASSYSGRGEQETQYF
14,TRBV5-6,TRBJ2-3,CASSLLPCTDTQYF
16,TRBV3-1,TRBJ2-7,CASSQDTGKRTYEQYF
15,TRBV20-1,TRBJ2-5,CSARDDTSWLETQYF
15,TRBV20-1,NA,CSASLYRQGQYEQYF
16,TRBV18,TRBJ2-1,CASSPYPSNSYNEQFF
14,TRBV21-1,TRBJ2-7,CASSTRGVPYEQYF
19,TRBV12-3/TRBV12-4,TRBJ1-4,CASSIRVGQAGATNEKLFF
14,TRBV20-1,TRBJ2-4,CSARDEGGKNIQYF
16,TRBV7-2,TRBJ2-3,CASSDTGLARTDTQYF
13,TRBV12-3/TRBV12-4,TRBJ1-1,CASSLLAGGEAFF
14,TRBV7-9,TRBJ1-2,CASSQATGTYGYTF
13,TRBV20-1,TRBJ1-2,CSARTDNLYGYTF
15,TRBV11-2,TRBJ2-3,CASSLPDRLTDTQYF
13,TRBV20-1,TRBJ2-1,CSARDRLALEQFF
16,TRBV12-3/TRBV12-4,TRBJ2-2,CASSRGQGFDAGELFF
13,TRBV6-2/TRBV6-3,TRBJ2-5,CASSPGLVGTQYF
14,TRBV5-1,TRBJ2-1,CASQGGQEGNEQFF
12,TRBV2,NA,CARTSGDGTQYF
15,TRBV20-1,TRBJ2-1,CSASIGGTLYNEQFF
14,TRBV5-1,NA,CASSPRQGDDEQYF
15,TRBV6-4,TRBJ1-5,CASSEGTLSNQPQHF
15,TRBV9,TRBJ2-7,CASSVGELAVYEQYF
14,TRBV6-2/TRBV6-3,TRBJ2-3,CAGSYGLNTDTQYF
14,TRBV5-6,TRBJ2-5,CASSLGSLGETQYF
13,TRBV7-2,TRBJ2-1,CASSPRTRREQFF
13,TRBV10-3,TRBJ2-5,CAIGWTGQETQYF
16,TRBV6-5,TRBJ1-3,CASSRGSGAWGNTIYF
15,TRBV20-1,TRBJ2-2,CSARTGAANTGELFF
13,TRBV10-3,TRBJ2-7,CAIHPTGSYEQYF
12,TRBV5-1,TRBJ2-5,CASRSGKETQYF
16,TRBV12-3/TRBV12-4,TRBJ2-7,CATSKGSVGLWDEQYF
14,TRBV7-2,TRBJ2-6,CASSFQPGANVLTF
12,TRBV29-1,TRBJ1-1,CSVGETGGEAFF
19,TRBV29-1,TRBJ2-3,CSADKTSGGPSSSTDTQYF
15,TRBV19,TRBJ1-5,CASSIIGSTNQPQHF
13,TRBV7-9,TRBJ2-7,CASSPTLAYEQYF
15,TRBV24-1,TRBJ2-1,CATSDPGGWYNEQFF
15,TRBV5-6,TRBJ2-7,CASSSLQGPSYEQYF
16,TRBV20-1,TRBJ2-7,CSASGLTRDNYYEQYF